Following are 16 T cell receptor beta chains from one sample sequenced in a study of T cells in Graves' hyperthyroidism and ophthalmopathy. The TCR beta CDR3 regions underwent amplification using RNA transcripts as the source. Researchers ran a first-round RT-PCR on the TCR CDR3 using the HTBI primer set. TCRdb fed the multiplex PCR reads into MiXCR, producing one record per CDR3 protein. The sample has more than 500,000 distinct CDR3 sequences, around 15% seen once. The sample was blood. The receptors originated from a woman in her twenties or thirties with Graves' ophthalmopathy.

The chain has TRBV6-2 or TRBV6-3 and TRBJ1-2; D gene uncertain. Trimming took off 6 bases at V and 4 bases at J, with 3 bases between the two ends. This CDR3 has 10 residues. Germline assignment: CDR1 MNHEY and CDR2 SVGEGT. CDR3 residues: CASRPYGYTF. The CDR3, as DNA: TGTGCCAGCAGACCCTATGGCTACACCTTC.

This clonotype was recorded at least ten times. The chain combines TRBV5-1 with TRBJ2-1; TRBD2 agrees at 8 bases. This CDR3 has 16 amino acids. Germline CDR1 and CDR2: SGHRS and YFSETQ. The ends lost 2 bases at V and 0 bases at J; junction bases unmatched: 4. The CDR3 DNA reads TGCGCCAGCAGCTTTGTGGGGACTAGCTCCTACAATGAGCAGTTCTTC. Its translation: CASSFVGTSSYNEQFF.

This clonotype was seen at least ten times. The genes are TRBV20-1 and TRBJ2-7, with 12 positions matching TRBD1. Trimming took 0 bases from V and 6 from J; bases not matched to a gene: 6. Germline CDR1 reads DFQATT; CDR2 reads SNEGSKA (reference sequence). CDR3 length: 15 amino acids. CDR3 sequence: CSARDGTGGLGEQYF. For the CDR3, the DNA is TGCAGTGCTAGAGATGGGACAGGGGGCTTGGGCGAGCAGTACTTC.

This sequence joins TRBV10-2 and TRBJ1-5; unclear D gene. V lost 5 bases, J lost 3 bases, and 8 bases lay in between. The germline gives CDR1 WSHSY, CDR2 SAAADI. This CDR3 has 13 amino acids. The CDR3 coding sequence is TGCGCCAGCAGTAAGACGTACAATCAGCCCCAGCATTTT. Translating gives CASSKTYNQPQHF.

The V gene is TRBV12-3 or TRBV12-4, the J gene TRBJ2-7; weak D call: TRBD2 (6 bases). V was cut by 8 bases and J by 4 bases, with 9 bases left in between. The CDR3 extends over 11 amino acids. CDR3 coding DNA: TGTGCCAGCGCGGCGGGGTACGAGCAGTACTTC. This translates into CASAAGYEQYF.

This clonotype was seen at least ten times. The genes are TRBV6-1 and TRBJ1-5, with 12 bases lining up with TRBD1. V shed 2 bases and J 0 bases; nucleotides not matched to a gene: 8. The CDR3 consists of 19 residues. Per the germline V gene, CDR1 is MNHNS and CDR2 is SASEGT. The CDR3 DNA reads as TGTGCCAGCAGTGAAAGGGACAGGGGGCCCAATTATAGCAATCAGCCCCAGCATTTT. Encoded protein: CASSERDRGPNYSNQPQHF.

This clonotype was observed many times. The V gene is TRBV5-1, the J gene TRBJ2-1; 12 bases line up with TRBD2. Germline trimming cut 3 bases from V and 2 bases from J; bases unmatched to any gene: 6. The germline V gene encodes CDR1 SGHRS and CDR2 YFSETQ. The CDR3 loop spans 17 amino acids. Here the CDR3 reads CASSSALAGGPYNEQFF. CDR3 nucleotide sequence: TGCGCCAGCAGCTCTGCACTAGCGGGAGGACCCTACAATGAGCAGTTCTTC.

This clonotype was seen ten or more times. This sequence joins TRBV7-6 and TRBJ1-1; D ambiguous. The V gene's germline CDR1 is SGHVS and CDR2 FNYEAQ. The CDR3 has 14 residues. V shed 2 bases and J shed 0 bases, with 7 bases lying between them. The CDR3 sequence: CASSLSPLNTEAFF. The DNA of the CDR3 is TGTGCCAGCAGCTTAAGTCCATTGAACACTGAAGCTTTCTTT.

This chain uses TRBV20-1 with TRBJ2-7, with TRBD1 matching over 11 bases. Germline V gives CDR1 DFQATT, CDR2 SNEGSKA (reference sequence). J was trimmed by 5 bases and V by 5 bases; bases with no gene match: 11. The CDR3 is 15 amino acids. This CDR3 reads CSAGGGQGVADEQYF. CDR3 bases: TGCAGTGCTGGCGGGGGACAGGGGGTAGCTGACGAGCAGTACTTC.

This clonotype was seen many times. The CDR3 coding sequence is TGTGCCAGCAGAAAAGGAGGGGGGATCACTGAAGCTTTCTTT. This codes for CASRKGGGITEAFF. This chain joins TRBV28 and TRBJ1-1, with a possible D match to TRBD1 (6 bases). This CDR3 has 14 residues. The germline gives CDR1 MDHEN, CDR2 SYDVKM. The V end lost 6 bases, the J end lost 4 bases, and 15 bases lay between the germline ends.

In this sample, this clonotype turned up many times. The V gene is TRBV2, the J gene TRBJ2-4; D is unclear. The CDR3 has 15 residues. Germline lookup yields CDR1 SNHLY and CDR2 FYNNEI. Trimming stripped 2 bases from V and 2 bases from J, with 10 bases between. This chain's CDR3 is CASSEKARPKNIQYF. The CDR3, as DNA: TGTGCCAGCAGTGAAAAGGCTAGACCCAAAAACATTCAGTACTTC.

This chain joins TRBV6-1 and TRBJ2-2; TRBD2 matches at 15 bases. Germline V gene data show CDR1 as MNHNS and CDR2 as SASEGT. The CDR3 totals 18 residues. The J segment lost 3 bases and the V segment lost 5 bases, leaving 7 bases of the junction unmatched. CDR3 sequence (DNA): TGTGCCAGCAGTCCCTGGACTAGCGGGAGGGCGTACACCGGGGAGCTGTTTTTT. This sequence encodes CASSPWTSGRAYTGELFF.

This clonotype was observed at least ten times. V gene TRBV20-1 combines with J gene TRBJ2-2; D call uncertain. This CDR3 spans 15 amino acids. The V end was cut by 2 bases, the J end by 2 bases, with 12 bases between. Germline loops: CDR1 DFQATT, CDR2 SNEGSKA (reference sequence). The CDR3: CSARWPGTNTGELFF. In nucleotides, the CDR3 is TGCAGTGCTAGATGGCCAGGCACCAACACCGGGGAGCTGTTTTTT.

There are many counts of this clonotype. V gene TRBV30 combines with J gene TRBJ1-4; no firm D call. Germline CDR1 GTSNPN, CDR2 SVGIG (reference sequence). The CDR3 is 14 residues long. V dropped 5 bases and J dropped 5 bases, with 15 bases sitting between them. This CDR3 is CAWAVTGGNEKLFF. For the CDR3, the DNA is TGTGCCTGGGCGGTGACTGGCGGGAATGAAAAACTGTTTTTT.

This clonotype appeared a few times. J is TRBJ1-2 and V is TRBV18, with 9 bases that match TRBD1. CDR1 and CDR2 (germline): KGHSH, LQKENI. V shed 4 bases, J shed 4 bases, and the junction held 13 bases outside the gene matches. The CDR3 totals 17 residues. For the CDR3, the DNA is TGTGCCAGCTCACTTTCTAATACCGGGACAGGGACCTATGGCTACACCTTC. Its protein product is CASSLSNTGTGTYGYTF.

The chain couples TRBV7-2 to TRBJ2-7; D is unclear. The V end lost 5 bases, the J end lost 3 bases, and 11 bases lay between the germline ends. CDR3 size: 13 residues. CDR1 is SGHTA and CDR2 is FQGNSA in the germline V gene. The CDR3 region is CASSVLSSYEQYF. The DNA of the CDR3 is TGTGCCAGCAGCGTTCTAAGTAGCTACGAGCAGTACTTC.